A single TCR beta chain is shown here with its context. Antigen unknown. The V gene end was trimmed by 3 bases and the J gene end by 5 bases; junction bases not matched to a gene: 9. Germline assignment: CDR1 SGDLS and CDR2 YYNGEE. The CDR3 sequence is 15 residues long. The data originate from a study of OX40 agonist ivuxolimab in advanced cancers. In the study overall: Patients' therapy was ivuxolimab, an antibody that acts as an agonist of OX40 (CD134). The mean age was roughly 60 years, ranging from roughly 23 to 79, with approximately 83% of participants male.

Produced via immunoSEQ multiplex PCR; TCRdb's table is partial and in-frame only. The data contain approximately 66,000 clones, around 85% of them singletons. Study observations and caveats: Both blood CD4+ and CD8+ T cells showed clonal growth by week 6 at 0.1 to 3.0 mg/kg.

Sequencing was performed on CD4+ or CD8+ T cells sorted from blood, taken in a trial of the OX40 agonist ivuxolimab. This sequence originates from an adult with an advanced solid tumor such as melanoma, head and neck, liver or kidney cancer. V and J are TRBV9 and TRBJ1-1, with 8 bases that match TRBD1. CDR3 protein: CASSALGQGWTEAFF. The CDR3 DNA reads as TGTGCCAGCAGCGCCCTAGGACAGGGATGGACTGAAGCTTTCTTT. Filled out from reference TRBV9 and TRBJ1-1, the complete variable domain reads DSGVTQTPKHLITATGQRVTLRCSPRSGDLSVYWYQQSLDQGLQFLIQYYNGEERAKGNILERFSAQQFPDLHSELNLSSLELGDSALYFCASSALGQGWTEAFFGQGTRLTVV.